This T cell receptor (beta chain) was sequenced in a study of blood T cell repertoires in COVID-19. Across the whole study: The origin of the acute and convalescent COVID-19 samples was the United States, Italy and Spain.

Only in-frame clones appear in the TCRdb table, and some are missing; sequencing was by immunoSEQ multiplex PCR. The repertoire holds roughly 220,000 clones, with about 85% as singletons. The length of the CDR3 is 15 residues. Trimming stripped 3 bases from V and 2 bases from J, with 14 bases between. Germline V lookup: CDR1 ENHRY, CDR2 SYGVKD. The sequencing sample was made of peripheral blood. The receptor was derived from a man aged 45-60 years who had recovered from COVID-19. The rearrangement uses TRBV10-3 and TRBJ2-7; TRBD2 might be the D (5 bases). In DNA form, the CDR3 reads TGTGCCATCAGTGATCTAGCATCCTCAACCTACGAGCAGTACTTC. It encodes CAISDLASSTYEQYF.